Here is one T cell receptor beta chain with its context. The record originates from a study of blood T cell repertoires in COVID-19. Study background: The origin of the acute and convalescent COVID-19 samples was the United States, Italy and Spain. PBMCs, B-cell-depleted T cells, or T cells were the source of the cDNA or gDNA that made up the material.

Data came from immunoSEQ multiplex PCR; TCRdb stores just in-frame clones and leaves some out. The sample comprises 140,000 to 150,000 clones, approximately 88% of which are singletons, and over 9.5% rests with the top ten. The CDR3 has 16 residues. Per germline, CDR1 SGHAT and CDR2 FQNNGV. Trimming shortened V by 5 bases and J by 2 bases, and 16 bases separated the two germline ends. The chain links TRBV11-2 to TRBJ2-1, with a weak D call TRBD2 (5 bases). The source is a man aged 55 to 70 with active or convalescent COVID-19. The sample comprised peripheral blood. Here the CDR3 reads CASSQRRGLPYNEQFF. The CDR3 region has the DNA TGTGCCAGCAGCCAGAGACGGGGTCTACCCTACAATGAGCAGTTCTTC.